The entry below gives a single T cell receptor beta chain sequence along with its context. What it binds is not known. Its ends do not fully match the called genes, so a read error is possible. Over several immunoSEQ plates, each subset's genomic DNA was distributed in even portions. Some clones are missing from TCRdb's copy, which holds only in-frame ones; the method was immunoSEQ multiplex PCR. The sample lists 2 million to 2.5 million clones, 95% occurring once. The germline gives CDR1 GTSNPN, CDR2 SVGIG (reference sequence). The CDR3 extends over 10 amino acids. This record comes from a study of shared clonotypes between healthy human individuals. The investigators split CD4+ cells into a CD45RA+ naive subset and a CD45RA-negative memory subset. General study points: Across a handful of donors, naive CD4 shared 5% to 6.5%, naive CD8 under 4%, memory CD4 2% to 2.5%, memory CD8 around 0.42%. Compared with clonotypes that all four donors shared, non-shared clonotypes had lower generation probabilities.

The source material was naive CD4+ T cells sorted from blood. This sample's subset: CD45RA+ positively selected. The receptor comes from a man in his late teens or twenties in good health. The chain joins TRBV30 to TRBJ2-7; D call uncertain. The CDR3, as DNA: TGTGCCTGGAGTGAATCGACAACGGTATTC. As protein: CAWSESTTVF. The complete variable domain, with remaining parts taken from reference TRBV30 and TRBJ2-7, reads SQTIHQWPATLVQPVGSPLSLECTVEGTSNPNLYWYRQAAGRGLQLLFYSVGIGQISSEVPQNLSASRPQDRQFILSSKKLLLSDSGFYLCAWSESTTVFGPGTRLTVT.